One sample yielded the 24 T cell receptor beta chains listed below, sequenced in a study of regulatory T cells in long-lasting Graves disease. Indicated time point: newly diagnosed GD, antithyroid drugs for less than 3 months. After RNA was extracted from PBMCs, the TCR library was made from it. In building TCR beta libraries, iRepertoire HTBI primers were used together with Arm-PCR of CDR3 regions. One entry per CDR3 protein results from TCRdb running MiXCR on the multiplex PCR reads. The sample shows around 250,000 distinct CDR3 sequences, 18% of them seen only once. These data also featured in a second study, about T cells in Graves' hyperthyroidism and ophthalmopathy.

The source was peripheral blood mononuclear cells (PBMCs), collected at new diagnosis, from a patient treated with antithyroid drugs. All receptors derive from a woman under 40 with Graves disease.

This clonotype was counted at least ten times. Here the CDR3 DNA reads TGTGCCAGCAAACAGCCATTTATGAACACTGAAGCTTTCTTT. This gives the protein CASKQPFMNTEAFF. This chain links TRBV5-5 with TRBJ1-1; D unresolved. The V end was cut by 6 bases, the J end by 0 bases, with 12 bases between. Germline CDR1 is SGHKS and CDR2 is YYEKEE (reference sequence). This CDR3 region has 14 residues.

This clonotype has just a few counts. A much larger clonotype is one base distant, so this may be a read error. The chain uses TRBV20-1 and TRBJ1-2; D not certain. The germline V and J ends were trimmed by 0 bases and 6 bases, with 14 bases remaining between them. The germline V gene has CDR1 DFQATT and CDR2 SNEGSKA (reference sequence). This CDR3 comprises 14 residues. This chain's CDR3 is CSARDLREGHGYTF. The DNA for the CDR3 is TGCAGTGCTAGAGATCTGAGGGAAGGCCATGGCTACACCTTC.

Ten or more counts support this clonotype. CDR3 in amino acids: CASTRGDPYNEQFF. Written as DNA, the CDR3 is TGTGCCAGCACCAGGGGGGACCCCTACAATGAGCAGTTCTTC. This chain links TRBV6-1 with TRBJ2-1; tentatively, D is TRBD1 (7 bases). This CDR3 region has 14 residues. Trimming removed 7 bases from V and 2 bases from J, with 12 bases in between. Germline CDR1 is MNHNS and CDR2 is SASEGT.

This sequence joins TRBV9 and TRBJ2-4; the D call may be TRBD1 or TRBD2 (5 bases each). Germline-derived CDR1 and CDR2 are SGDLS and YYNGEE. The CDR3 is made up of 16 amino acids. Trimming pared 3 bases from V and 12 bases from J, leaving 25 bases between. The CDR3 reads CASSAPGHRGRRSQYF. The CDR3 DNA reads TGTGCCAGCAGCGCTCCCGGACACCGGGGAAGAAGGAGTCAGTACTTC.

This clonotype occurred many times. The chain recombines TRBV20-1 with TRBJ2-7; D gene ambiguous. The CDR3 spans 12 residues. CDR1 is DFQATT and CDR2 is SNEGSKA in the germline V gene (reference sequence). Trimming pared 6 bases from V and 5 bases from J, leaving 14 bases between. The CDR3 here is CSALQSTNEQYF. The CDR3 DNA reads TGCAGTGCCCTCCAAAGCACCAACGAGCAGTACTTC.

This clonotype was counted ten times or more. The chain is built from TRBV5-4 and TRBJ2-3, with TRBD2 identical over 10 bases. The CDR3 runs to 15 residues. Germline values: CDR1 SGHNT, CDR2 YYREEE (reference sequence). V dropped 2 bases and J dropped 3; count of bases not matched to a gene: 3. The CDR3 reads CASSLAGGGTDTQYF. The CDR3 nucleotides read TGTGCCAGCAGCTTAGCGGGGGGGGGAACAGATACGCAGTATTTT. Together with reference TRBV5-4 and TRBJ2-3, the CDR3 gives the full variable domain: ETGVTQSPTHLIKTRGQQVTLRCSSQSGHNTVSWYQQALGQGPQFIFQYYREEENGRGNFPPRFSGLQFPNYSSELNVNALELDDSALYLCASSLAGGGTDTQYFGPGTRLTVL.

This clonotype came up many times. A read error may account for a junction end that differs from germline. This chain joins TRBV10-1 and TRBJ1-2, with unresolved D. The germline CDR1 and CDR2 sequences are WNHNN and SYGVQD (reference sequence). This CDR3 region has 15 residues. The CDR3 here is CASSASTGEYHGYTF. The CDR3 region has the DNA TGTGCCAGCAGCGCCTCGACCGGGGAGTACCATGGCTACACCTTC.

At least ten counts were recorded for this clonotype. CDR3 nucleotides: TGTGCCAGCTCACCGACCGGGACAGCTCTCTACGAGCAGTACTTC. It is translated as CASSPTGTALYEQYF. The chain combines TRBV18 with TRBJ2-7; 7 bases align to TRBD1. This CDR3 region has 15 residues. Germline V gene sequence: CDR1 KGHSH, CDR2 LQKENI. J was trimmed by 3 bases and V by 3 bases; bases with no gene match: 8.

This clonotype was seen repeatedly, ten times or more. The chain combines TRBV6-2 or TRBV6-3 with TRBJ1-2; 7 nucleotides match TRBD1. The CDR3 contains 12 residues. Germline CDR1 and CDR2: MNHEY and SVGEGT. V shed 7 bases, J shed 4 bases, and the junction held 3 bases outside the gene matches. As DNA, the CDR3 is TGTGCCAGCAAGCCAGGGGGCTATGGCTACACCTTC. Translating it yields CASKPGGYGYTF.

The table lists this clonotype with many counts. The chain combines TRBV6-1 with TRBJ2-7; 8 bases align to TRBD1. The V gene end was trimmed by 7 bases and the J gene end by 7 bases; junction bases not matched to a gene: 12. The CDR3 has 14 residues. Looked up from germline, CDR1 is MNHNS and CDR2 is SASEGT. CDR3 in amino acids: CASNPSRGQGEQYF. The CDR3 region has the DNA TGTGCCAGCAATCCGTCCAGGGGGCAGGGGGAGCAGTACTTC.

This clonotype was recorded at least ten times. The rearrangement joins TRBV4-1 to TRBJ2-5, with a possible D match to TRBD1 (6 bases). Germline V CDR1 and CDR2: MGHRA, YSYEKL. V shed 2 bases and J shed 9 bases, with 16 bases lying between them. CDR3 length: 14 residues. The DNA of the CDR3 is TGCGCCAGCAGCCAACCTCGACAGGCCGCGGCCCAGTACTTC. This codes for CASSQPRQAAAQYF.

In its sample, this clonotype was seen a few times. V is TRBV7-6 and J is TRBJ2-2, with 9 positions matching TRBD1. The trim removed 1 base at V and 6 bases at J, leaving 6 bases unmatched. CDR3 length: 16 amino acids. The V gene's germline CDR1 is SGHVS and CDR2 FNYEAQ. CDR3 DNA: TGTGCCAGCAGCTTAGATTGGACAGGGGTTTCCGGGGAGCTGTTTTTT. Its protein product is CASSLDWTGVSGELFF.

This clonotype was picked up a small number of times. The V and J genes are TRBV5-1 and TRBJ1-6; D is unclear. The V gene's germline CDR1 is SGHRS and CDR2 YFSETQ. The V end was cut by 5 bases, the J end by 8 bases, with 11 bases between. This CDR3 has 13 residues. CDR3 DNA sequence: TGCGCCAGCAGACGGACGTTGGATTCACCCCTCCACTTT. This gives the protein CASRRTLDSPLHF.

This clonotype appeared many times. J is TRBJ1-1 and V is TRBV29-1, with 9 nucleotides matching TRBD1. V trimming: 6 bases; J trimming: 5 bases; junction bases outside the gene matches: 10. CDR1 and CDR2 from the germline V gene are SQVTM and ANQGSEA. This CDR3 has 14 amino acids. Here the CDR3 DNA reads TGCAGCGTAAACCGGGACAGGGTTTCTACTGAAGCTTTCTTT. It specifies CSVNRDRVSTEAFF.

This clonotype was recorded at least ten times. The V call is TRBV6-1, the J call TRBJ1-2, with D perhaps matching TRBD1 (5 bases). The germline V gene has CDR1 MNHNS and CDR2 SASEGT. This CDR3 spans 15 amino acids. Trimming stripped 4 bases from V and 5 bases from J, with 17 bases between. The CDR3 region has the DNA TGTGCCAGCAGTGGAGGGACGGCGGATAATTATGGCTACACCTTC. This codes for CASSGGTADNYGYTF.

In its sample, this clonotype was seen many times. The CDR3 DNA follows: TGTGCCAGCAGTGGGCCCCGGGACAGGGGGCTGGACACTGAAGCTTTCTTT. Its translation is CASSGPRDRGLDTEAFF. The rearrangement joins TRBV2 to TRBJ1-1, with 12 positions matching TRBD1. V dropped 4 bases and J dropped 3; count of bases not matched to a gene: 9. Germline CDR1 SNHLY, CDR2 FYNNEI. The CDR3 is 17 amino acids.

This clonotype turned up a few times. The J gene is TRBJ2-3, the V gene TRBV6-1; possibly TRBD2 for D (6 bases). Germline lookup yields CDR1 MNHNS and CDR2 SASEGT. With 6 bases removed from V and 7 bases from J, the gap between germline ends came to 11 bases. CDR3 length: 12 amino acids. The CDR3 DNA sequence: TGTGCCAGCAGGGAGGGACTTAATACGCAGTATTTT. It is translated as CASREGLNTQYF.

This clonotype was seen ten or more times. This chain joins TRBV7-2 and TRBJ2-1; the D gene could be TRBD1 or TRBD2 (5 bases each). V lost 4 bases and J lost 15, with 16 bases in between. Germline CDR1 and CDR2: SGHTA and FQGNSA. This CDR3 is 12 amino acids long. CDR3 amino acids: CASSSRDARPFF. The CDR3, as DNA: TGTGCCAGCAGCTCCCGGGACGCCAGGCCGTTCTTC.

This clonotype was counted at least ten times. J is TRBJ1-1 and V is TRBV10-3; TRBD1 matches at 8 bases. This CDR3 region has 13 residues. Per germline, CDR1 ENHRY and CDR2 SYGVKD. V was pared by 6 bases and J by 5 bases, with 5 bases of the junction left unmatched. CDR3 nucleotides: TGTGCCATCAGCGCAACAGGGGGGACTGAAGCTTTCTTT. It translates to CAISATGGTEAFF.

V usage is TRBV6-2 or TRBV6-3 and J usage is TRBJ2-1, with TRBD2 matching over 11 bases. Germline V gene lookup returns CDR1 MNHEY and CDR2 SVGEGT. The junction had 15 bases not matched to a gene; V was cut back by 2 bases and J by 9 bases. This CDR3 is 18 amino acids long. Written as DNA, the CDR3 is TGTGCCAGCAGTTACACGGCGGGGACTAGCGGCTTTCGGGTTGAGCAGTTCTTC. It is translated as CASSYTAGTSGFRVEQFF.

The sample holds a few counts of this clonotype. The chain couples TRBV19 to TRBJ1-1; no definite D call. The CDR3 consists of 14 residues. Germline V CDR1 and CDR2: LNHDA, SQIVND (reference sequence). The V and J ends lost 2 bases and 1 base respectively, with 8 bases between them. Here the CDR3 reads CASSIKGGNTEAFF. The CDR3 bases are TGTGCCAGTAGTATAAAGGGTGGGAACACTGAAGCTTTCTTT.

V gene TRBV11-2 combines with J gene TRBJ2-5; no clear D. The CDR3 is 14 amino acids. The V end was cut by 2 bases, the J end by 1 base, with 8 bases between. Germline assignment: CDR1 SGHAT and CDR2 FQNNGV. CDR3 nucleotide sequence: TGTGCCAGCAGCTTACGGTTATTCCAAGAGACCCAGTACTTC. This encodes CASSLRLFQETQYF.

Ten or more counts support this clonotype. V and J are TRBV6-2 or TRBV6-3 and TRBJ1-5; 8 nucleotides agree with TRBD1. V shed 2 bases, J shed 6 bases, and the junction held 9 bases outside the gene matches. Germline V lookup: CDR1 MNHEY, CDR2 SVGEGT. The CDR3 is made up of 16 amino acids. The CDR3 reads CASSYNDRGFGQPQHF. The CDR3 coding sequence is TGTGCCAGCAGTTACAACGACAGGGGTTTCGGTCAGCCCCAGCATTTT.

The table lists this clonotype with many counts. This chain links TRBV2 with TRBJ1-1, with D possibly matching TRBD1 (5 bases). Trimming pared 0 bases from V and 13 bases from J, leaving 15 bases between. This CDR3 region has 13 residues. Germline-derived CDR1 and CDR2 are SNHLY and FYNNEI. CDR3 in amino acids: CASSEAGYGRGFF. CDR3 in DNA: TGTGCCAGCAGTGAAGCCGGCTATGGAAGGGGTTTCTTT.